The 20 T cell receptor beta chains below were found in one sample sequenced in a study of control samples from healthy donors and cancer patients. The table came from immunoSEQ multiplex PCR; TCRdb's copy has only in-frame clones and leaves some out. The sample includes approximately 130,000 clones, 87% seen only once; the top ten take around 8.7%. Material for sequencing was blood. The receptors stem from a man between 40 and 49 years old in good health.

The chain couples TRBV6-5 to TRBJ1-2, with 7 bases aligning to TRBD1. Looked up from germline, CDR1 is MNHEY and CDR2 is SVGAGI. V shed 6 bases and J 5 bases; nucleotides not matched to a gene: 12. This CDR3 is 15 amino acids long. CDR3 in DNA: TGTGCCAGCAGAAAAACCGGGACAGTGGATTATGGCTACACCTTC. Translating gives CASRKTGTVDYGYTF.

The chain couples TRBV12-3 or TRBV12-4 to TRBJ1-1; 7 bases are shared with TRBD1. The CDR3 has 13 amino acids. After removal of 6 bases from V and 4 bases from J, the junction contained 5 bases not matched to a gene. CDR3 nucleotides: TGTGCCAGCAGACGACAGGGACCCACTGAAGCTTTCTTT. This sequence encodes CASRRQGPTEAFF.

The CDR3 region has the DNA TGTGCCAGCAGCCCCGACAGGTTCCAGCAGTACTTC. It yields the protein CASSPDRFQQYF. This sequence joins TRBV11-3 and TRBJ2-7; perhaps TRBD1 as D (6 bases). The germline CDR1 and CDR2 sequences are SGHNT and YENEEA. V was pared by 5 bases and J by 8 bases, with 13 bases between. The CDR3 length is 12 residues. Together with reference TRBV11-3 and TRBJ2-7, the CDR3 gives the full variable domain: EAGVVQSPRYKIIEKKQPVAFWCNPISGHNTLYWYLQNLGQGPELLIRYENEEAVDDSQLPKDRFSAERLKGVDSTLKIQPAELGDSAVYLCASSPDRFQQYFGPGTRLTVT.

The V gene is TRBV29-1, the J gene TRBJ2-7; 8 bases are shared with TRBD1. The germline gives CDR1 SQVTM, CDR2 ANQGSEA. The CDR3 consists of 14 residues. The ends lost 5 bases at V and 2 bases at J; junction bases unmatched: 8. The CDR3 reads CSVQGTGKTYEQYF. The DNA of the CDR3 is TGCAGCGTTCAGGGGACAGGTAAAACCTACGAGCAGTACTTC.

The V call is TRBV7-8, the J call TRBJ2-7; no firm D call. The V end was cut by 3 bases, the J end by 5 bases, with 11 bases between. The CDR3 covers 13 residues. Germline-derived CDR1 and CDR2 are SGHVS and FQNEAQ. The DNA of the CDR3 is TGTGCCAGCAGCTTTTTATCCCTTAACGAGCAGTACTTC. It yields the protein CASSFLSLNEQYF.

V is TRBV25-1 and J is TRBJ1-5; 8 bases line up with TRBD1. Trimming cost V 3 bases and J 5 bases; bases outside gene matches: 3. CDR3 length equals 14 residues. Germline CDR1 MGHDK, CDR2 SYGVNS. The CDR3 region has the DNA TGTGCCAGCAGTGAGACAGGGGCCCATCAGCCCCAGCATTTT. Translation gives CASSETGAHQPQHF.

The chain combines TRBV6-5 with TRBJ1-5, with a weak D call TRBD1 (5 bases). V lost 2 bases to trimming and J lost 7 bases, with 9 bases between them. The germline V gene encodes CDR1 MNHEY and CDR2 SVGAGI. This CDR3 is built from 13 residues. CDR3 nucleotides: TGTGCCAGCAGTTACGTTGGGGGGCAGCCCCAGCATTTT. Encoded protein: CASSYVGGQPQHF.

This chain links TRBV7-6 with TRBJ1-2; unclear D gene. This CDR3 contains 14 residues. V gave up 5 bases and J gave up 6 bases, with 16 bases separating them. Germline V lookup: CDR1 SGHVS, CDR2 FNYEAQ. CDR3 region: CASSPYPQIDGYTF. The CDR3 DNA follows: TGTGCCAGCAGCCCCTACCCCCAGATAGATGGCTACACCTTC. Full variable domain (rest looked up from reference TRBV7-6 and TRBJ1-2): GAGVSQSPRYKVTKRGQDVALRCDPISGHVSLYWYRQALGQGPEFLTYFNYEAQQDKSGLPNDRFSAERPEGSISTLTIQRTEQRDSAMYRCASSPYPQIDGYTFGSGTRLTVV.

The chain uses TRBV19 and TRBJ1-1; the D gene is possibly TRBD1 (6 bases). The CDR3 length is 14 residues. Germline values: CDR1 LNHDA, CDR2 SQIVND (reference sequence). The V end was cut by 8 bases, the J end by 5 bases, with 18 bases between. The CDR3 DNA reads TGTGCCAGTCTGGTAACAGGGTTGCGGACTGAAGCTTTCTTT. Its protein is CASLVTGLRTEAFF.

The chain uses TRBV7-2 and TRBJ1-6; D is possibly TRBD1 (6 bases). The germline gives CDR1 SGHTA, CDR2 FQGNSA. The CDR3 runs 15 residues. V lost 0 bases and J 6 bases, leaving 9 bases between the germline ends. The CDR3 here is CASSLASGANSPLHF. CDR3 bases: TGTGCCAGCAGCTTAGCATCAGGGGCTAATTCACCCCTCCACTTT.

The chain recombines TRBV5-1 with TRBJ2-7; the D gene could be TRBD1 or TRBD2 (5 bases each). Germline V gene sequence: CDR1 SGHRS, CDR2 YFSETQ. Trimming removed 0 bases from V and 6 bases from J, with 13 bases in between. CDR3 length: 14 residues. In DNA form, the CDR3 reads TGCGCCAGCAGCTTGGCCGTGGGGGTTGGCGAGCAGTACTTC. Its translation is CASSLAVGVGEQYF. Full variable domain (rest looked up from reference TRBV5-1 and TRBJ2-7): KAGVTQTPRYLIKTRGQQVTLSCSPISGHRSVSWYQQTPGQGLQFLFEYFSETQRNKGNFPGRFSGRQFSNSRSEMNVSTLELGDSALYLCASSLAVGVGEQYFGPGTRLTVT.

In this sample, this clone turned up a few times. The genes are TRBV15 and TRBJ2-5, with TRBD2 matching 7 bases. CDR3 size: 15 residues. Trimming at V came to 0 bases and at J to 1 base, leaving 2 bases not matched to a gene. Germline CDR1 reads LNHNV; CDR2 reads YYDKDF (reference sequence). The CDR3 loop is CATSRDGLGQETQYF. DNA for the CDR3: TGTGCCACCAGCAGAGATGGACTAGGCCAAGAGACCCAGTACTTC. Combining the CDR3 with reference TRBV15 and TRBJ2-5 gives the whole variable domain DAMVIQNPRYQVTQFGKPVTLSCSQTLNHNVMYWYQQKSSQAPKLLFHYYDKDFNNEADTPDNFQSRRPNTSFCFLDIRSPGLGDTAMYLCATSRDGLGQETQYFGPGTRLLVL.

The chain carries TRBV2 and TRBJ1-2; 9 nucleotides match TRBD1. Germline CDR1 and CDR2: SNHLY and FYNNEI. CDR3 size: 15 residues. Trimming at V came to 6 bases and at J to 7 bases, leaving 12 bases not matched to a gene. The CDR3 nucleotides read TGTGCCAGCAGCGTGACAGGGGGTATTCGAGTTGGCTACACCTTC. This encodes CASSVTGGIRVGYTF.

The V call is TRBV3-1 (or the pseudogene TRBV3-2), the J call TRBJ1-1; unclear D gene. The CDR3 runs to 14 residues. Trimming left V 4 bases short and J 1 base short, with 10 bases between. Looked up from germline, CDR1 is LGHDT and CDR2 is YNNKEL (reference sequence). CDR3 nucleotide sequence: TGTGCCAGCAGCCCCCTTAGTGGGAACACTGAAGCTTTCTTT. This encodes CASSPLSGNTEAFF.

The rearrangement links TRBV5-6 to TRBJ1-1, with D unresolved. V was clipped by 1 base and J by 5 bases, with 6 bases between them. Germline loops: CDR1 SGHDT, CDR2 YYEEEE. There are 12 residues in the CDR3. The chain's CDR3 is CASSLISTEAFF. CDR3 DNA: TGTGCCAGCAGCTTGATCTCTACTGAAGCTTTCTTT.

This chain links TRBV30 with TRBJ2-7, with no clear D. CDR3 size: 12 residues. The V end lost 0 bases, the J end lost 5 bases, and 8 bases lay between the germline ends. Germline V gives CDR1 GTSNPN, CDR2 SVGIG (reference sequence). The CDR3 DNA is TGTGCCTGGAGTGTATCCCGGAACGAGCAGTACTTC. Protein product: CAWSVSRNEQYF.

This rearrangement joins TRBV5-1 to TRBJ1-1; possible D gene TRBD1, 6 bases. This CDR3 contains 16 residues. Germline values: CDR1 SGHRS, CDR2 YFSETQ. Trimming removed 0 bases at V and 3 bases at J, with 15 bases between. This CDR3 is CASSLVVQGPHTEAFF. The DNA for the CDR3 is TGCGCCAGCAGCTTGGTTGTTCAGGGGCCTCACACTGAAGCTTTCTTT.

This CDR3 is CASSLGAAVQETQYF. The CDR3 DNA reads TGTGCCAGCAGCTTAGGGGCGGCAGTCCAAGAGACCCAGTACTTC. V gene TRBV7-9 combines with J gene TRBJ2-5; unclear D gene. The germline gives CDR1 SEHNR, CDR2 FQNEAQ (reference sequence). V lost 1 base, J lost 1 base, and 10 bases lay in between. The CDR3 is 15 residues long.

V usage is TRBV19 and J usage is TRBJ2-3, with D unresolved. There are 15 residues in the CDR3. Germline V gene sequence: CDR1 LNHDA, CDR2 SQIVND (reference sequence). V was trimmed by 1 base and J by 4 bases, leaving 12 bases between them. CDR3 in DNA: TGTGCCAGTAGTATAGTTGGCGCGATCGCAGATACGCAGTATTTT. Translating gives CASSIVGAIADTQYF.

This rearrangement joins TRBV7-8 to TRBJ2-7; weak D call: TRBD1 (6 bases). Trimming pared 4 bases from V and 0 bases from J, leaving 13 bases between. Germline V gives CDR1 SGHVS, CDR2 FQNEAQ. CDR3 length: 15 residues. The CDR3 spells CASSSPGHLSYEQYF. The CDR3 DNA reads TGTGCCAGCAGCTCGCCGGGACATCTCTCCTACGAGCAGTACTTC.